This T cell receptor (beta chain) was profiled in a study of OX40 agonist ivuxolimab in advanced cancers. About the research overall: Patients treated during dose escalation were battling hepatocellular carcinoma, melanoma, renal cell or head and neck cancer.

The germline V and J ends were trimmed by 5 bases and 2 bases, with 6 bases remaining between them. This CDR3 region has 12 residues. The germline CDR1 and CDR2 sequences are MGHDK and SYGVNS. This clone was seen only once. Libraries were prepared by immunoSEQ multiplex PCR; TCRdb keeps only in-frame clonotypes and omits some of them. The data contain 10,000 to 11,000 clones, roughly 76% of them singletons. The chain combines TRBV25-1 with TRBJ2-5; TRBD2 might be the D (5 bases). The input for sequencing was CD4+ or CD8+ T cells sorted from blood, taken in a trial of the OX40 agonist ivuxolimab. This sequence was found in an adult with an advanced solid tumor such as melanoma, head and neck, liver or kidney cancer. The CDR3, as DNA: TGTGCCAGCAGTCCGGGGCAAGAGACCCAGTACTTC. Translated, it gives CASSPGQETQYF.